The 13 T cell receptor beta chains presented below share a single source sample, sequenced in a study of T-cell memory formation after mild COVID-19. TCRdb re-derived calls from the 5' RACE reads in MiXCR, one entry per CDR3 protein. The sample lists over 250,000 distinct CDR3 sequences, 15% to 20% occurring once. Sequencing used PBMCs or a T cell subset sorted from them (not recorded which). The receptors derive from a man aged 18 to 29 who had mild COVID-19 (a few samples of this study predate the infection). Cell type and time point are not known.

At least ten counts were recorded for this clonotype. Here the CDR3 reads CASGALSYNEQFF. The CDR3 region has the DNA TGCGCCAGCGGGGCACTCTCCTACAATGAGCAGTTCTTC. This sequence joins TRBV5-1 and TRBJ2-1, with D possibly being TRBD1 (5 bases). Germline CDR1 and CDR2: SGHRS and YFSETQ. Trimming removed 7 bases at V and 0 bases at J, with 8 bases between. This CDR3 contains 13 residues.

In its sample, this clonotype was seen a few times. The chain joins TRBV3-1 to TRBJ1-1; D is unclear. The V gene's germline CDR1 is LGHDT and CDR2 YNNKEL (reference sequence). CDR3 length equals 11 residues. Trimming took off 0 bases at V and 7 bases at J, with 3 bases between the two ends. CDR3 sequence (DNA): TGTGCCAGCAGCCAAGAAGTTGAAGCTTTCTTT. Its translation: CASSQEVEAFF.

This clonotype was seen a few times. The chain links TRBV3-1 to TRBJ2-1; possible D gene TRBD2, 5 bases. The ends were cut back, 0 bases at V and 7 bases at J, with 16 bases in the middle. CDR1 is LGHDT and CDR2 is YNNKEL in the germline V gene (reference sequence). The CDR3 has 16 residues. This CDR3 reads CASSQEWAVPGNEQFF. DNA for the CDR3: TGTGCCAGCAGCCAAGAATGGGCGGTTCCGGGGAATGAGCAGTTCTTC.

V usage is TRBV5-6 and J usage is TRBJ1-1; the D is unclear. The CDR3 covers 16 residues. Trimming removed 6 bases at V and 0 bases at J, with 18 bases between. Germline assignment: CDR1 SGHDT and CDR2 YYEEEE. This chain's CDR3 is CASISRFDTVNTEAFF. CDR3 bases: TGTGCCAGCATTTCGAGATTTGACACCGTGAACACTGAAGCTTTCTTT.

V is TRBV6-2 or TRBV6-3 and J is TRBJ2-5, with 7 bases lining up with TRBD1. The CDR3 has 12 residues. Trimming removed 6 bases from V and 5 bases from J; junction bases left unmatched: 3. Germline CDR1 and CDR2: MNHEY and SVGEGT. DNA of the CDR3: TGTGCCAGCAGGACAGGGTGGGAGACCCAGTACTTC. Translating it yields CASRTGWETQYF.

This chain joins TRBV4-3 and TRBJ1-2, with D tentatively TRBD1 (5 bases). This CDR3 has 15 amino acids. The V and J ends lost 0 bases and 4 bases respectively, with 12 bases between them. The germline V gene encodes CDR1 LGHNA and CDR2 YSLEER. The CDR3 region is CASSQEGESGYGYTF. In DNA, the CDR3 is TGCGCCAGCAGCCAAGAAGGGGAGTCGGGCTATGGCTACACCTTC.

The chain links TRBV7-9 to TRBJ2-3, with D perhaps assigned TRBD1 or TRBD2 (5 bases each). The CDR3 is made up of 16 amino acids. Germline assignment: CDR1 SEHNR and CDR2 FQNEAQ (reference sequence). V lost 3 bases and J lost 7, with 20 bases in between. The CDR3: CASSFGNRGRGNTQYF. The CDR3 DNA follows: TGTGCCAGCAGCTTCGGAAACCGGGGCCGTGGGAATACGCAGTATTTT.

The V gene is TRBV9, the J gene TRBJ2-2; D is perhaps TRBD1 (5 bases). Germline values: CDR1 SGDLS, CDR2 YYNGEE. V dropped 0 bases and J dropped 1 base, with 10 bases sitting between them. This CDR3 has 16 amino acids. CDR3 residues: CASSVARQRNTGELFF. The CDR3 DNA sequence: TGTGCCAGCAGCGTAGCGAGACAGAGGAACACCGGGGAGCTGTTTTTT. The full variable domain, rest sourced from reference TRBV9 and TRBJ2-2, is DSGVTQTPKHLITATGQRVTLRCSPRSGDLSVYWYQQSLDQGLQFLIQYYNGEERAKGNILERFSAQQFPDLHSELNLSSLELGDSALYFCASSVARQRNTGELFFGEGSRLTVL.

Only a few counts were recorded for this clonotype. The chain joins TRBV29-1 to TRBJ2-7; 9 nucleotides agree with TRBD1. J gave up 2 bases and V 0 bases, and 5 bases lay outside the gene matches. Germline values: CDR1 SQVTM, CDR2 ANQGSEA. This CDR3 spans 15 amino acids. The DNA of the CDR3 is TGCAGCGTTGAAGATAAGGGACAGGGACCCTACGAGCAGTACTTC. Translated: CSVEDKGQGPYEQYF.

CDR3: CASSVSRQGNSPLHF. The CDR3 DNA follows: TGTGCCAGCAGCGTATCAAGACAGGGGAATTCACCCCTCCACTTT. V gene TRBV9 combines with J gene TRBJ1-6, with TRBD1 matching 8 bases. Germline V lookup: CDR1 SGDLS, CDR2 YYNGEE. After removal of 1 base from V and 7 bases from J, the junction contained 4 bases not matched to a gene. The CDR3 contains 15 residues.

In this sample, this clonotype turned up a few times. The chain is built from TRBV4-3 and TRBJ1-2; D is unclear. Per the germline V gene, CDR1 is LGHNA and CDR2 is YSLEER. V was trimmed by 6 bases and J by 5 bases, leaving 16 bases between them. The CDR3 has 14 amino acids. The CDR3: CASRQRATLYGYTF. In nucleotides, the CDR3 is TGCGCCAGCAGACAACGGGCGACCCTTTATGGCTACACCTTC.

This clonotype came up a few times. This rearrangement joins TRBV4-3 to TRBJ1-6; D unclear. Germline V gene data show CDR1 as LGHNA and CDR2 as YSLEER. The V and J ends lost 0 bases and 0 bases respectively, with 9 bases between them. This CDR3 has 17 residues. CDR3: CASSQDMMSSYNSPLHF. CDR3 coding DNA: TGCGCCAGCAGCCAAGATATGATGAGCTCCTATAATTCACCCCTCCACTTT.

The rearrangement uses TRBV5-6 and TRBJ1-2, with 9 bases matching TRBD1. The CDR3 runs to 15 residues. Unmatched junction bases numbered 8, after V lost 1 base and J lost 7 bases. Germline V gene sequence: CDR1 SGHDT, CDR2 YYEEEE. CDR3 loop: CASSLPRDRESGYTF. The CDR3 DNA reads TGTGCCAGCAGCTTGCCCAGGGACAGGGAATCTGGCTACACCTTC.